A selection of T cell receptor beta chains follows, all from one sample in a study of shared clonotypes between healthy human individuals. Clones were sequenced by immunoSEQ multiplex PCR, and TCRdb holds only the in-frame ones, with some missing. The sample has approximately 2.5 million clones; roughly 92% are singletons. Sequenced: naive CD4+ T cells sorted from blood. These receptors were taken from a man younger than 35 in good health. Each CDR3 is given with its conserved first and last residue. The order of the fields is J gene, V gene, CDR3 protein.

>TRBJ2-7|TRBV5-1
CASSVGTSGLEQYF
>TRBJ2-1|TRBV9
CASSVQRGLAGDNEQFF
>TRBJ1-5|TRBV2
CASSRSGVQPQHF
>TRBJ2-7|TRBV30
CAWTDRIYEQYF
>TRBJ1-6|TRBV10-3
CAIRIEGTSPLHF
>TRBJ1-2|TRBV5-1
CASSVGVVGYTF
>TRBJ1-5|TRBV6-1
CASSDSGGHLAFQPQHF
>TRBJ2-7|TRBV7-9
CASSLWTEYYEQYF
>TRBJ2-7|TRBV6-5
CASSRRQEEQYF
>TRBJ2-1|TRBV5-1
CASSPSQGAAYNEQFF
>TRBJ2-2|TRBV11-3
CASSSGLAGNTGELFF
>TRBJ2-5|TRBV10-3
CAIRAPSVETQYF
>TRBJ2-1|TRBV5-4
CASSYSAYNEQFF
>TRBJ1-5|TRBV19
CASSIALARSQHF
>TRBJ1-6|TRBV18
CASSPVGEVYNSPLHF
>TRBJ2-1|TRBV4-2
CASSQEGGLAGLNEQFF
>TRBJ2-2|TRBV11-3
CASSPEGLHGTGELFF
>TRBJ2-2|TRBV27
CASKGRNTGELFF
>TRBJ2-1|TRBV27
CASNPRRVAYNEQFF
>TRBJ2-3|TRBV5-4
CASSPPGLAGGTDTQYF
>TRBJ2-5|TRBV6-1
CASTGGALGETQYF
>TRBJ1-2|TRBV28
CASRRDVIPNYGYTF
>TRBJ2-1|TRBV19
CASSPGTDNEQFF
>TRBJ2-7|TRBV7-2
CASSFLSSPPNSYEQYF
>TRBJ1-3|TRBV9
CASSVTGASDSGNTIYF
>TRBJ1-5|TRBV27
CASSLQYSNQPQHF
>TRBJ2-7|TRBV6-1
CASIQLAGNSYEQYF
>TRBJ2-6|TRBV9
CASSVGGAAGANVLTF
>TRBJ1-5|TRBV7-2
CASSLVTNQPQHF
>TRBJ1-2|TRBV18
CASSPGSNYGYTF
>TRBJ2-7|TRBV19
CASSSNSGPYEQYF
>TRBJ1-5|TRBV5-1
CASSLGPAEGSNQPQHF
>TRBJ1-5|TRBV19
CASSQGANNQPQHF
>TRBJ1-4|TRBV6-5
CASSDTGHVEKLFF
>TRBJ2-3|TRBV11-3
CASSSAGDTQYF
>TRBJ1-2|TRBV6-5
CASSYITGTGGYGYTF
>TRBJ1-5|TRBV6-1
CASRRSEFVNQPQHF
>TRBJ2-7|TRBV5-1
CASSPDGRYEQYF
>TRBJ1-1|TRBV30
CAWSVTREAEAFF
>TRBJ1-1|TRBV7-9
CASSPEGSLNTEAFF
>TRBJ2-1|TRBV6-5
CASSYVSGGGNEQFF
>TRBJ1-2|TRBV21-1
CASSKWANYGYTF
>TRBJ1-3|TRBV27
CASRFLSGNTIYF
>TRBJ2-1|TRBV7-9
CASSSPPAGANEQFF
>TRBJ2-7|TRBV9
CASNSGGTQSYEQYF
>TRBJ1-1|TRBV19
CASLTGTANTEAFF
>TRBJ2-3|TRBV6-1
CASAREDTQYF
>TRBJ2-1|TRBV9
CASSVEPGFFSDEQFF
>TRBJ1-6|TRBV2
CASRQVHPNSGYSPLHF
>TRBJ2-3|TRBV10-1
CASSESDARTQYF
>TRBJ1-1|TRBV9
CASSVGTAENTEAFF
>TRBJ2-7|TRBV6-5
CASRTSGRLEQYF
>TRBJ1-4|TRBV15
CATSLRDRGYEKLFF
>TRBJ2-5|TRBV4-1
CASSQGWVETQYF
>TRBJ1-2|TRBV6-1
CASSAAGGTNYGYTF
>TRBJ2-3|TRBV5-4
CASSWTSGNPTDTQYF
>TRBJ2-2|TRBV28
CASRLTFTGELFF
>TRBJ2-7|TRBV11-2
CASSFPAGGRAEQYF
>TRBJ2-1|TRBV7-2
CASRDSGRLNEQFF
>TRBJ1-1|TRBV5-1
CASSLAVLNTEAFF